The source of this T cell receptor (beta chain) is a study of blood T cell repertoires in COVID-19 (dated by TCRdb to about 2020). For the wider study: For ImmuneRACE Cohort 3, a participant was defined as recovered based on two consecutive negative NP/OP PCR tests, clearance by a healthcare professional, or resolution of symptoms. The material from the prospective study consisted of cDNA or gDNA derived from T cells, B-cell-depleted T cells, or PBMCs. The samples were drawn from the first 160 participants of the ongoing ImmuneRACE study and from under 1,500 subjects provided by 6 global collaborators. Where HLA class I and class II types were available, the types were taken from metadata supplied by the sample provider, not from assay-based typing. Deeply sampled blood TCRbeta repertoires from subjects exposed to, actively infected with, or recovered from COVID-19 were included in the dataset. Sample metadata almost always included a de-identified subject ID, COVID-19 status, age in years and sex. A freely available public database, intended as a resource for researchers studying the immune response to SARS-CoV-2, is where the repertoires were released. Samples covering the acute and convalescent phases of COVID-19 were provided by collaborators in the United States, Italy and Spain.

TCRbeta CDR3 regions were amplified from genomic DNA using the immunoSEQ Assay, a bias-controlled multiplex PCR. The source study handled its data this way. Within the assay, amplification of reference gene primers was used to estimate how many nucleated cells each sample contained. Sequence reads were collapsed and filtered to measure the absolute abundance of every unique TCRbeta CDR3 rearrangement. Productive Simpson clonality was computed per sample as the square root of Simpson's diversity index over productive rearrangements. TCRdb stores this immuneACCESS table with in-frame sequences only. Part of the clones is absent; in the studies checked, under half of the shortfall reflects unresolved V genes, and no reason is known for the rest. V, J and clone size were drawn from that table, and D and trimming were deduced from the DNA. The sample table lists around 360,000 clones, 70% to 90% of them with a count of one. The ten largest clones capture approximately 1.8% of the sample.

Enrolling through a virtual design, the prospective study's participants ranged in age from roughly 18 to 95 years and lived across 24 United States geographic areas. In the prospective study, cohorts were assigned on the basis of participant-reported clinical history obtained from a screening survey and a study questionnaire. Each participant in the prospective study had whole blood, serum and a nasopharyngeal or oropharyngeal swab collected by mobile phlebotomists. Additional blood draws and questionnaires over an approximately two-month period could optionally be provided by prospective study participants. Blood samples from the prospective study were shipped frozen or at room temperature prior to DNA extraction. Concerning this clone itself: The antigen this receptor binds is unknown. Per-base quality was not reported, and no clone a single base away is much larger than it.

V loses 9 bases at its end and J loses 2 bases; junction bases beyond the gene matches: 7. The CDR3 starts with the cysteine, ends with the phenylalanine, and has 15 residues. Left in the record is the CDR3 DNA by itself, 45 bases read in frame from the first base. CDR1 and CDR2 were assigned from the germline V gene (reference sequence) as LNHDA and SQIVND. Results the study describes overall, beyond this receptor: Clinical and demographic metadata were provided uncurated, with the amount varying by source and participant.

Here the chain combines TRBV19 and TRBJ1-6; TRBD1 aligns with 7 central bases. The sample consisted of PBMCs or T cells enriched from blood (not recorded which). The TCR was taken from a man aged 35 to 55 in a cohort exposed to, infected with or recovered from COVID-19 (not recorded which). The DNA sequence is as follows: TGTGCCAGCAGACAGGGAGAGACCTATAATTCACCCCTCCACTTT. Its protein is CASRQGETYNSPLHF.